Listed here is a single T cell receptor beta chain. Here immunoSEQ multiplex PCR was the method, and the copy in TCRdb shows in-frame clones only, minus some. The sample records fewer than 25,000 clones, about 88% being singletons. This sample stems from a study of blood T cell repertoires in COVID-19. Study overall: Researchers got acute and convalescent COVID-19 samples from the United States, Italy and Spain. Sample material is recorded as cDNA or gDNA derived from T cells, B-cell-depleted T cells, or PBMCs.

Followed over time, Seattle patients had been enrolled while infection was active. This receptor was taken from a man in his 70s with COVID-19, enrolled during active disease. The sample was peripheral blood.

The CDR3 nucleotides are TGTGCCAGCAGCCCAGGGACAGCTTCGAACACCGGGGAGCTGTTTTTT. It encodes CASSPGTASNTGELFF. The chain couples TRBV7-6 to TRBJ2-2; 7 nucleotides agree with TRBD1. V trimming: 5 bases; J trimming: 0 bases; junction bases outside the gene matches: 6. CDR3 length: 16 amino acids. The V gene's germline CDR1 is SGHVS and CDR2 FNYEAQ.